Below, one T cell receptor beta chain is given with its context. Germline V gives CDR1 MGHRA, CDR2 YSYEKL. Trimming took 0 bases from V and 2 from J, leaving 13 bases between them. The CDR3 runs 16 residues. The sample is drawn from a study of T cell changes during pregnancy in multiple sclerosis. This table comes from immunoSEQ multiplex PCR, and its TCRdb copy is limited to in-frame clones, with some not included. The top ten hold 3.5% to 4.5% of the sample, which has about 58,000 clones, roughly 93% seen once. Here the sequenced sample was CD8+ T cells from peripheral blood mononuclear cells, taken in the second trimester of pregnancy. The V and J genes are TRBV4-1 and TRBJ1-2; weak D call: TRBD1 (5 bases). The clonotype was recovered from a female donor with multiple sclerosis, enrolled in a pregnancy study. The DNA for the CDR3 is TGCGCCAGCAGCCAAGATCAAGGGGCCTACAACTATGGCTACACCTTC. It specifies CASSQDQGAYNYGYTF.